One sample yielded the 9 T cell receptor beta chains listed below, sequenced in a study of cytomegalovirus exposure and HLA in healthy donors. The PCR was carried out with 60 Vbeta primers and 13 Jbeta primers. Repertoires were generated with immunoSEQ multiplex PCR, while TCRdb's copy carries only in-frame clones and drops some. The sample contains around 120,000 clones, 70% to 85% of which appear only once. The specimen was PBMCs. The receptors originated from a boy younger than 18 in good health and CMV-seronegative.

Written as DNA, the CDR3 is TGTGCCAGCAGTTTATCTGGGGGGGATCAGCCCCAGCATTTT. Protein: CASSLSGGDQPQHF. The chain is built from TRBV27 and TRBJ1-5; perhaps TRBD1 as D (5 bases). The germline V and J ends were trimmed by 0 bases and 5 bases, with 8 bases remaining between them. Germline assignment: CDR1 MNHEY and CDR2 SMNVEV (reference sequence). The CDR3 covers 14 residues.

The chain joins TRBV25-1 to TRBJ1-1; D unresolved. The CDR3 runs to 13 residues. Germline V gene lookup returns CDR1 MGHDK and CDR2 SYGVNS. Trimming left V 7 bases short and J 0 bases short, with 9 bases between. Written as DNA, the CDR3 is TGTGCCAGCACGGCAGGCATGAACACTGAAGCTTTCTTT. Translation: CASTAGMNTEAFF.

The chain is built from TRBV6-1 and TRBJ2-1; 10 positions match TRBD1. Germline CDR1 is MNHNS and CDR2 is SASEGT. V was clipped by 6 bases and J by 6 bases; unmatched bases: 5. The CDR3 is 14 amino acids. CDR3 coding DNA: TGTGCCAGCAGGCAGGGACAGGGGATCAATGAGCAGTTCTTC. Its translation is CASRQGQGINEQFF.

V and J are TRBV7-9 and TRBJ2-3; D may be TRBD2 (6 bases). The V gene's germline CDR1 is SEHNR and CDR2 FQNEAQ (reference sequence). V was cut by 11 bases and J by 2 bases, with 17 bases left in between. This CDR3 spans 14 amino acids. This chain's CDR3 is CASLRAGITDTQYF. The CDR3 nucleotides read TGTGCCTCCCTAAGGGCGGGAATCACAGATACGCAGTATTTT.

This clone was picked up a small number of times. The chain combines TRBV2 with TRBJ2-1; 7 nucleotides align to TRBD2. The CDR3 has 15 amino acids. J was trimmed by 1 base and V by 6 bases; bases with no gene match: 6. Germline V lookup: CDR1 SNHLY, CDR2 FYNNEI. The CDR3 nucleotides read TGTGCCAGCAGCCCACTAGCGCCTTCCTACAATGAGCAGTTCTTC. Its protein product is CASSPLAPSYNEQFF. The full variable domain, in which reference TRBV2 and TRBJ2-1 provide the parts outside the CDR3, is EPEVTQTPSHQVTQMGQEVILRCVPISNHLYFYWYRQILGQKVEFLVSFYNNEISEKSEIFDDQFSVERPDGSNFTLKIRSTKLEDSAMYFCASSPLAPSYNEQFFGPGTRLTVL.

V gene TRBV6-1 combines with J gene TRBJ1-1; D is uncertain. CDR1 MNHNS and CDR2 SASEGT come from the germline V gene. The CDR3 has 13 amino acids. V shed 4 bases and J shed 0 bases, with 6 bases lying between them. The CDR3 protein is CASSGLMNTEAFF. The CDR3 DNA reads TGTGCCAGCAGTGGACTTATGAACACTGAAGCTTTCTTT.

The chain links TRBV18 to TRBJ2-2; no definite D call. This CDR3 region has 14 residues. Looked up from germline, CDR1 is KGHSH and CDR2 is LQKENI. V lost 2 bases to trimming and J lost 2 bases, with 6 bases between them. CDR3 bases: TGTGCCAGCTCACCAGGCCTCAACACCGGGGAGCTGTTTTTT. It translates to CASSPGLNTGELFF.

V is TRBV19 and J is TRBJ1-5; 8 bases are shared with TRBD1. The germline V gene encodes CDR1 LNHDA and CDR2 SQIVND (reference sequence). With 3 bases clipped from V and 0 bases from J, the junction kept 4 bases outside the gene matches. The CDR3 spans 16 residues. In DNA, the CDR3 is TGTGCCAGTAGTATGGTCGACAGGGGTAGCAATCAGCCCCAGCATTTT. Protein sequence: CASSMVDRGSNQPQHF.

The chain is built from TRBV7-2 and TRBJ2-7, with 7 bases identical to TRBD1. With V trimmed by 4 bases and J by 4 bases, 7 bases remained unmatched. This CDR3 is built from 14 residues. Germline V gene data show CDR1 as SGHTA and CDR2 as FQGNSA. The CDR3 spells CASSSGQEMYEQYF. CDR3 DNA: TGTGCCAGCAGCTCTGGACAGGAAATGTACGAGCAGTACTTC. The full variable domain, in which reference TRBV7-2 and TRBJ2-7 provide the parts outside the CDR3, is GAGVSQSPSNKVTEKGKDVELRCDPISGHTALYWYRQSLGQGLEFLIYFQGNSAPDKSGLPSDRFSAERTGGSVSTLTIQRTQQEDSAVYLCASSSGQEMYEQYFGPGTRLTVT.